This T cell receptor beta chain was identified in a study of OX40 agonist ivuxolimab in advanced cancers. About the full investigation: The costimulatory receptor OX40 (CD134) was targeted by ivuxolimab, a fully human IgG2 agonistic monoclonal antibody. Among the approximately 54 dose-escalation patients, some 19 had hepatocellular carcinoma, roughly 15 melanoma, 9 renal cell carcinoma and 9 head and neck cancer. Intravenous ivuxolimab was administered to patients every 2 weeks at six dose levels: 0.01, 0.1, 0.3, 1.5, 3 and 10 mg/kg. Partial responses were achieved by three dose-escalation patients, of whom one had hepatocellular carcinoma and two had cutaneous melanoma. The monotherapy dose-escalation portion (N = 52 patients) of the phase I ivuxolimab trial is reported in the paper. Patients were allowed to have had prior anti-PD-1, anti-PD-L1 or anti-CTLA-4 therapy, and about 40% of the dose-escalation patients had been treated with checkpoint inhibitors. In the dose-escalation cohort, 70% to 85% of patients were male, and the mean age was approximately 55 years, with a range of roughly 20 to 80. The point of sequencing TCRbeta in the periphery was to test whether ivuxolimab changed TCR sequence diversity and drove clonal T-cell expansion. Results the study describes overall, beyond this receptor: Low levels of normalized T-cell clonal expansion were also shown by some nonresponding patients. In the 0.1-3.0 mg/kg groups, partial responders were among the patients with the lowest normalized peripheral clonal expansion, particularly in CD8+ T cells. After ivuxolimab, more expanded clones were found on average in CD8+ T cells than in CD4+ T cells. Antigen specificity was not determined for the clonally expanded peripheral T cells. Clonal expansion of both CD4+ and CD8+ blood T cells was observed from baseline to week 6 at doses 0.1 to 3.0 mg/kg.

The cysteine opens and the phenylalanine closes a CDR3 of 13 amino acids. Left in the record is the CDR3 DNA by itself, 39 bases read in frame from the first base. Relative to germline, V is 4 bases shorter and J is 5 bases shorter, with 15 bases between their ends. CDR1 and CDR2 (GTSNPN, SVGIG) derive from the germline V gene (reference sequence). About this clone: Its recognized antigen is unknown. It has no much larger one-base neighbor in the sample; base qualities were not kept.

Patients with a history of autoimmune disease or receiving systemic immunosuppression were excluded from the trial. Peripheral blood for TCR sequencing was drawn from every dose cohort at baseline, at cycle 4 day 1 and at cycle 7 day 1. Samples were obtained from an open-label, multicenter, first-in-human phase I dose-escalation trial of ivuxolimab. Adults with locally advanced or metastatic melanoma, renal cell carcinoma, hepatocellular carcinoma or head and neck squamous cell carcinoma were enrolled in the trial. Before TCR sequencing, CD4+ and CD8+ T cells were separately sorted from peripheral blood. To sequence the TCRbeta CDR3 region, genomic DNA was isolated from the sorted cells. The immunoSEQ Assay was used to sequence the TCRbeta CDR3 regions. TCRdb retrieved this table from immuneACCESS and kept in-frame rearrangements only. Not all clones are present; in checked studies, unresolved V genes account for under half, and no reason is known for the remainder. This sample gives approximately 70,000 clones in total; 85% to 90% of them show up just once. The leading ten clones occupy approximately 6.1% of the sample.

This sample comprised CD4+ or CD8+ T cells sorted from blood, obtained in a trial of the OX40 agonist ivuxolimab. This chain is built from TRBV30 and TRBJ2-7, with the D gene call left open. The sequence derives from an adult with an advanced solid tumor such as melanoma, head and neck, liver or kidney cancer. The nucleotides are TGTGCCTGGACCCGACGGTCCTACCACGAGCAGTACTTC. Its protein product is CAWTRRSYHEQYF.